Listed below are T cell receptor beta chains from one sample, sequenced in a study of PD-L1 blockade in urothelial cancer. The repertoire was sequenced with immunoSEQ multiplex PCR; TCRdb's copy has only in-frame clones and lacks some. The sample shows about 130,000 clones, around 84% of them seen only once. The specimen was PBMCs, collected around atezolizumab (anti-PD-L1) treatment. The origin of the receptors is a man aged 45 to 65 with urothelial cancer. Each CDR3 is given with its conserved first and last residue. D genes are given only for firm matches. Clone size is shown for a subset of rows, as once, few, many or a class of expanded clone.

abundance,j_gene,d_gene,v_gene,CDR3aa,CDR3nt
-,TRBJ2-5,TRBD2,TRBV2,CASSGAGVAGGRETQYF,TGTGCCAGCAGCGGGGCGGGGGTAGCGGGAGGGCGAGAGACCCAGTACTTC
-,TRBJ2-5,TRBD2,TRBV5-4,CASSSAGLAGGATKTQYF,TGTGCCAGCAGCTCTGCGGGACTAGCGGGAGGTGCGACTAAGACCCAGTACTTC
-,TRBJ1-1,-,TRBV27,CASSLSTGIEAFF,TGTGCCAGCAGTTTATCTACGGGGATTGAAGCTTTCTTT
-,TRBJ2-6,TRBD1,TRBV15,CATSRDRETGVVKAGANVLTF,TGTGCCACCAGCAGAGATCGTGAGACAGGGGTTGTTAAAGCTGGGGCCAACGTCCTGACTTTC
-,TRBJ1-1,-,TRBV5-1,CASSLGRGGNTEAFF,TGCGCCAGCAGCTTGGGTCGGGGGGGGAACACTGAAGCTTTCTTT
-,TRBJ2-7,TRBD2,TRBV28,CASGELAGKHYEQYF,TGTGCCAGCGGGGAACTAGCGGGGAAACACTACGAGCAGTACTTC
-,TRBJ1-5,-,TRBV11-2,CASSLDQGAGGNQPQHF,TGTGCCAGCAGCTTAGATCAAGGGGCTGGCGGCAATCAGCCCCAGCATTTT
-,TRBJ2-7,-,TRBV6-1,CASSSDTYEQYF,TGTGCCAGCAGTTCCGACACCTACGAGCAGTACTTC
-,TRBJ2-3,-,TRBV10-2,CASRLHSTSTDTQYF,TGCGCCAGCAGACTACACTCTACTAGCACAGATACGCAGTATTTT
-,TRBJ2-7,TRBD2,TRBV7-9,CASSSQGTSSYEQYF,TGTGCCAGCAGCTCCCAGGGGACTAGCTCCTACGAGCAGTACTTC
-,TRBJ1-2,-,TRBV15,CATSRPGGYENGYTF,TGTGCCACCAGCAGGCCTGGGGGGTACGAAAACGGCTACACCTTC
once,TRBJ2-1,TRBD1,TRBV5-1,CASSLDRAGGEQFF,TGCGCCAGCAGCCTGGACAGGGCAGGGGGTGAGCAGTTCTTC
once,TRBJ1-1,-,TRBV20-1,CSAPGSTEAFF,TGCAGTGCCCCCGGGAGCACTGAAGCTTTCTTT
-,TRBJ2-3,-,TRBV28,CASRRQASTDTQYF,TGTGCCAGTCGACGACAGGCTAGCACAGATACGCAGTATTTT
-,TRBJ2-1,-,TRBV6-1,CASSEVARLLGNEQFF,TGTGCCAGCAGTGAAGTCGCGAGGCTATTAGGCAATGAGCAGTTCTTC
-,TRBJ2-7,TRBD2,TRBV5-1,CASTPTSGSYEQYF,TGCGCCAGCACCCCGACTAGCGGGAGTTACGAGCAGTACTTC
-,TRBJ2-1,TRBD2,TRBV6-5,CASTIAGSYNEQFF,TGTGCCAGCACTATAGCGGGCTCCTACAATGAGCAGTTCTTC
-,TRBJ1-4,-,TRBV19,CASSADGDEKLFF,TGTGCCAGTAGTGCGGATGGAGATGAAAAACTGTTTTTT
once,TRBJ1-5,TRBD1,TRBV2,CASSGQGAYQPQHF,TGTGCCAGCAGTGGACAGGGGGCTTATCAGCCCCAGCATTTT
-,TRBJ1-1,-,TRBV14,CASSQDGLPKREAFF,TGTGCCAGCAGCCAAGATGGCCTACCGAAGCGTGAAGCTTTCTTT
-,TRBJ1-2,-,TRBV21-1,CASLPRGFLYYGYTF,TGTGCCAGTCTGCCCAGGGGATTCCTATACTATGGCTACACCTTC
once,TRBJ2-7,TRBD2,TRBV11-3,CASSLRGSDYEQYF,TGTGCCAGCAGCTTACGCGGGAGCGACTACGAGCAGTACTTC
-,TRBJ2-5,-,TRBV28,CASSLVAVQETQYF,TGTGCCAGCAGTTTAGTAGCGGTGCAAGAGACCCAGTACTTC
-,TRBJ2-7,TRBD2,TRBV11-2,CASSLVASGIYGYEQYF,TGTGCCAGCAGCTTAGTGGCTAGCGGGATATATGGGTACGAGCAGTACTTC
-,TRBJ2-3,TRBD1,TRBV6-4,CASSDSTGGLDTQYF,TGTGCCAGCAGTGACTCGACAGGGGGTTTGGATACGCAGTATTTT
-,TRBJ2-1,TRBD2,TRBV6-1,CASSESLAGGPGDEQFF,TGTGCCAGCAGTGAATCCCTAGCGGGAGGGCCTGGGGATGAGCAGTTCTTC